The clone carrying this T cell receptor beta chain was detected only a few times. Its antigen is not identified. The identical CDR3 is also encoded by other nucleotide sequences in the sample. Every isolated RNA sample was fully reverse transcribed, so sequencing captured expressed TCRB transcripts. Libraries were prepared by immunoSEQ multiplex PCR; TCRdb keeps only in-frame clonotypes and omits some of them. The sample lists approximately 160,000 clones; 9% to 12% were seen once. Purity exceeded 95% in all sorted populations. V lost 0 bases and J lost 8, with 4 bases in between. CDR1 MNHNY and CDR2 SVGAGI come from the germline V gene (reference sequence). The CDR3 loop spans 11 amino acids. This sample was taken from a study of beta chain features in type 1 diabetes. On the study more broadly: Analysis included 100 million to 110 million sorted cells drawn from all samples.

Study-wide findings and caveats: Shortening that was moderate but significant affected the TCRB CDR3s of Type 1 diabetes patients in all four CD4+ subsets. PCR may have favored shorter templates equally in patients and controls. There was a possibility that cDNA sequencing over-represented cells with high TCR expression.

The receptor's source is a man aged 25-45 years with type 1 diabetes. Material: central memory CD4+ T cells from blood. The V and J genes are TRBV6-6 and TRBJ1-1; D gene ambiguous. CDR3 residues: CASSYSREAFF. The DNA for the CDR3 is TGTGCCAGCAGTTACTCGAGAGAAGCTTTCTTT.